The sequence of this T cell receptor (beta chain) was determined in a study of blood T cell repertoires in COVID-19. About the study: Acute and convalescent COVID-19 samples came from the United States, Italy and Spain. Nucleic acid was either cDNA or gDNA, and it came from T cells, B-cell-depleted T cells, or PBMCs.

Source study methods: Reference gene primers were amplified, and this amplification served to estimate nucleated cell counts. Data came from immunoSEQ multiplex PCR; TCRdb stores just in-frame clones and leaves some out. Clonal size and the V and J genes are those of that table, whereas D and trimming came from the DNA. The data hold around 270,000 clones, with around 85% observed a single time. CDR1 MDHEN and CDR2 SYDVKM come from the germline V gene. The CDR3 spans 15 residues. V was clipped by 2 bases and J by 3 bases; unmatched bases: 7. The TCR comes from a human donor with COVID-19, enrolled during active disease. The donor label of this sample is uncertain. What was sequenced was peripheral blood. The gene calls are TRBV28 and TRBJ2-7, with TRBD1 matching over 7 bases. The CDR3 reads CASSLRGPGGYEQYF. As DNA, the CDR3 is TGTGCCAGCAGTTTACGGGGCCCAGGGGGCTACGAGCAGTACTTC.